This T cell receptor (beta chain) was identified during a study of cytomegalovirus exposure and HLA in healthy donors (TCRdb year 2017). For the wider study: An earlier analysis of roughly 610 of the donors reported 276 Gb of sequence data and 95 million to 140 million unique TCR beta sequences obtained from about 170 million T cells. Approximately 300 gigabases of sequencing data and 70 million to 95 million unique TCR sequences made up an early release that covered 500 to 700 HLA-typed donors. Of the approximately 400 genotyped donors, 65% to 90% fell in the genetic ancestry cluster associated with self-reported Caucasian donors. The study aimed to test whether signatures of past pathogen exposure could be identified by cataloging public T cell receptors. The T cell repertoires of several hundred subjects were profiled by immunosequencing and related to cytomegalovirus serostatus. A separate validation cohort of 100 to 150 different subjects was used in addition to the approximately 700-subject first cohort. High-throughput TCR immunosequencing, statistical association of individual TCRs with disease status, and machine learning were combined to predict cytomegalovirus infection status. A later analysis re-analyzed previously published TCR beta repertoires from 550 to 700 donors and added high-resolution HLA genotyping to study TCR occurrence patterns. The later analysis used no new phenotypic data to find candidate immune exposures, relying instead on TCR beta sequences and their occurrence across donors. An earlier analysis of 450 to 750 of the donors used high-throughput TCR beta sequencing to judge whether each TCR beta V gene segment behaved as functional or pseudogenic. Donor age, sex, ethnicity and CMV serostatus were compiled together with the repertoire data. Genome-wide SNP genotypes for about 55% of the roughly 670 donors were used in a later genetic analysis, which treated that subset as a discovery cohort. Every repertoire in the discovery cohort had been generated on one and the same sequencing platform. HLA typing included class I and class II loci at four-digit resolution. Typing coverage varied by locus: 629-630 donors for A, B, C, DRB1 and DQB1; about 520 for DQA1; 600 to 610 for DPA1; 400 to 480 for DPB1. About 5 DR-DQ haplotypes were handled as single units for association and clustering, since linkage in the cohort was strong. Among 398 genotyped donors of the cohort, an average of approximately 240,000 unique TCR beta nucleotide sequences was sequenced per donor, of which roughly 17% were non-productive. Findings and caveats that apply to the study as a whole: Across donors, most TCR sequences were observed very rarely, whereas some public TCRs were present in many individuals. Linkage disequilibrium might explain the correlated functional status among segregating V segments, but an unknown experimental factor could not be excluded. Several of the top co-occurrence clusters appeared to be linked to parvovirus B19, influenza, CMV and Epstein-Barr virus, according to a later analysis. A later analysis found that most CMV-associated TCR beta chains appeared HLA-restricted, with HLA associations seemingly driven largely by CMV exposure. Presence/absence analyses assumed roughly uniform sequencing depth across donors, an assumption that may not hold. Three of the identified cytomegalovirus-associated TCR beta chains were confirmed in vitro to be specific for cytomegalovirus antigens. A later analysis found that HLA-associated TCR beta chains were more clonally expanded and had lower generation probabilities than equally common non-associated chains. Broadly in line with IMGT annotations, most TCR beta V segments showed up in productive rearrangements about 87% or about 30% of the time in an earlier analysis of 450 to 750 of the donors. In a later analysis, over 15,000 TCR beta sequences were associated with specific HLA alleles at a false discovery rate of 0.05. Some IMGT-functional V segments, including TRBV6-2 and TRBV6-3, could not be told apart with the 87-base-pair reads, so those segments were excluded. The classifier was reported to diagnose cytomegalovirus status with high specificity and sensitivity in both the original cohort and the validation cohort. The cohort was sequenced for TCR beta chains only, and without alpha or paired-chain data the features that could be detected were limited. Compared with the roughly 670-donor mean, donors in an Asian-associated ancestry cluster had fewer N-insertions in productive TCRs, according to a later genetic analysis. A cluster of highly shared sequence variants was judged likely to be a technical artifact of the sequencing pipeline. The earlier analysis of nearly 600 of the donors excluded some 16 rarely observed V segments, including chromosome 9 orphons, because counts were too low. A further reported finding was that TCR beta sequences accurately predicted the HLA-A and HLA-B alleles for most subjects in the first cohort. In a later analysis, the rate of TCR association differed among HLA loci, with DRB1 alleles having the most associated TCRs and HLA-C alleles having the fewest. The study gave a list of 150 to 200 TCR beta chains associated with cytomegalovirus. The authors suggested that the approach could potentially be generalized to other disease states and immunological phenotypes. The only immune exposure information available for the cohort was CMV serostatus. Strong co-occurrence of HLA alleles, especially DR and DQ, made assigning TCR associations to individual alleles difficult. Because some donors lacked HLA typing at each locus, the association tests relied only on the typed subset. An association between a missense DCLRE1C variant and V-gene and J-gene trimming of TCR beta chains was found in a later genetic analysis and replicated in an independent cohort.

The cohort consisted of 670 or so healthy bone marrow donors. At the time of sampling, every cohort member was nominally healthy, though immune exposures that went unrecorded were likely present. The donor was CMV seropositive and belonged to the group of over 250 seropositive cohort members. Every donor gave a peripheral blood sample, and the peripheral blood mononuclear cells from that sample were used for TCR beta sequencing. The Qiagen DNeasy Blood Extraction Kit was used to extract genomic DNA from the blood cell samples. There are 14 amino acids in the CDR3, from cysteine to phenylalanine inclusive. Just the 42-base CDR3 DNA is kept, in frame starting at base 1. Per the germline V gene, SGHRS is the CDR1 and YFSETQ is the CDR2. V loses 6 bases, J loses 5 bases, and the germline ends lie 15 bases apart. Preparation of the library involved the immunoSEQ multiplex PCR assay. For the multiplex PCR, a mixture combining 60 forward primers for TCR Vbeta segments and 13 reverse primers for TCR Jbeta segments was used. A multiplex PCR assay on genomic DNA amplified the CDR3 region of rearranged TCR beta genes. Amplified TCR beta libraries were sequenced as 87-base-pair reads on the Illumina HiSeq System. Under the source paper's analysis protocol: A later analysis tallied roughly 76 million unique TCR beta chains across the approximately 670 repertoires, and around 9.9 million of those chains were shared by two or more donors. To remove PCR and sequencing errors, raw reads were error-corrected and collapsed into unique sequences using a nearest-neighbor algorithm that merged closely related sequences. Alignment of CDR3 sequences to IMGT reference sequences was used to assign V, D and J gene segments. Each retained sequence needed at least a six-nucleotide match to both a V gene segment and a J gene segment. A rearrangement was called productive if the CDR3 had no stop codons and remained in frame with V and J, and every other rearrangement was called non-productive. Following IMGT convention, CDR3 was defined as the stretch from the second conserved V-encoded cysteine to the conserved J-encoded phenylalanine. In an earlier analysis of around 570 of the donors, sequences lacking an unambiguous match to a single V gene segment were excluded. In an earlier analysis of 450 to 700 of the donors, V segments were called functional above 56.7% productive rearrangements and were called segregating when the between-donor standard deviation exceeded 5%. To diagnose cytomegalovirus status from the catalog of TCR beta chain sequences, a statistical classification framework was built. A later analysis assigned V and J genes by comparing TCR nucleotide sequences with IMGT/GENE-DB human TR gene sequences. A later analysis assigned CDR3 sequences and most-parsimonious VDJ recombination scenarios with the TCRdist pipeline. In a later analysis, every TCR beta chain was defined by the combination of its CDR3 amino acid sequence and its V-gene family, and reads without a unique V-gene family were dropped. A later analysis removed nearly 600 highly shared, low-generation-probability nucleotide sequences to deal with suspected cross-contamination and a sequencing artifact. In a later analysis, a clonal expansion index for each public chain was calculated from normalized within-repertoire ranks of inferred template counts. In a later analysis, generation probabilities were computed with a VDJ recombination model fitted to out-of-frame rearrangements, and the resulting probabilities were checked against IGoR. In a later analysis, TCR-TCR, TCR-HLA and TCR-CMV co-occurrence was scored with hypergeometric tests, and a repertoire-size bias correction was applied to TCR pairs. A later analysis estimated false discovery rates by permuting HLA or CMV assignments 20 times. In a later analysis, co-occurring TCRs were grouped using DBSCAN, with TCRdist sequence similarity added in when clustering inside HLA-allele-positive subsets. Repertoires with fewer than 30,000 or more than 120,000 public chains, plus five repertoires with anomalous nucleotide sharing, were excluded from co-occurrence clustering. As stored in TCRdb, this immuneACCESS dataset retains in-frame rearrangements with V and J assigned. A fraction of the clones does not appear; measured against another copy, unresolved V genes explain less than half of the discrepancy, and the remainder lacks a known reason. The V and J calls and clone size are taken from that table; D and trimming were inferred from the DNA. Across this sample there are 100,000 or so clones, with roughly 75% seen only once. Approximately 4.3% of the sample lies in the top ten.

In regard to this clone: This receptor's antigen is unknown. The record has no base qualities; no much larger clone is one base away.

Specimen: PBMCs. The chain is encoded by TRBV5-1 joined to TRBJ2-1; a weak D assignment points to TRBD2 (8 bases agree). The clonotype was recovered from a woman aged 18 to 35 in good health and CMV-seropositive. The DNA reads as follows: TGCGCCAGCACGGGAGGGACAGCGAACAATGAGCAGTTCTTC. This gives the protein CASTGGTANNEQFF.